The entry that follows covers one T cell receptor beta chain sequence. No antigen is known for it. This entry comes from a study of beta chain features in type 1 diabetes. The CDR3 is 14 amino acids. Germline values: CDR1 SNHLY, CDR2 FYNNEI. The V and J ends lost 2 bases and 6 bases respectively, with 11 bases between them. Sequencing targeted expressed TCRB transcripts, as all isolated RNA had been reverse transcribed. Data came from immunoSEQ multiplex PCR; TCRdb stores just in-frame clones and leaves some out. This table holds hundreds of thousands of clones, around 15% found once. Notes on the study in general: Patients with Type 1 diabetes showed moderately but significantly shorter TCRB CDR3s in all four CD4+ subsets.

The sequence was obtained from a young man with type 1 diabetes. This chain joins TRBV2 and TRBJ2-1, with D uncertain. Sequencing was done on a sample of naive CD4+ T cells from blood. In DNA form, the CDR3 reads TGTGCCAGCAGTGAATGGGCCAGCACCAATGAGCAGTTCTTC. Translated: CASSEWASTNEQFF.